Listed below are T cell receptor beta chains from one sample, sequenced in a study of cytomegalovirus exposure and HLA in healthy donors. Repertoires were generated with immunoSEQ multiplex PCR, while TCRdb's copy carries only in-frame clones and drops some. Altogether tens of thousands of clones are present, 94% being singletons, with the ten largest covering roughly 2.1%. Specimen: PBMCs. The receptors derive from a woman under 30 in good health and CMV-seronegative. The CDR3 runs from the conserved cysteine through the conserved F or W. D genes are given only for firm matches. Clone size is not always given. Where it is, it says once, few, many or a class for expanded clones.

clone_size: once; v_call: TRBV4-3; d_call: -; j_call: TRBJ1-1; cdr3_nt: TGCGCCAGCAGCCACCAGGACGGGAGGACTGAAGCTTTCTTT; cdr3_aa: CASSHQDGRTEAFF
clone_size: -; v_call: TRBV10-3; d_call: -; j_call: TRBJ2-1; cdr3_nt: TGTGCCATCAGTGAGTCGCCCCGCGGGCGATACAATGAGCAGTTCTTC; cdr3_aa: CAISESPRGRYNEQFF
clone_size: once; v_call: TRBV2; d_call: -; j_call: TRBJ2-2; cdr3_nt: TGTGCCAGCAGTGTCTCCCCAAATGCCGGGACCGGGGAGCTGTTTTTT; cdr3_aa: CASSVSPNAGTGELFF
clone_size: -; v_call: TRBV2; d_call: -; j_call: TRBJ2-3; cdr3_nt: TGTGCCAGTAGTTCTAGCGAGGGCACAGATACGCAGTATTTT; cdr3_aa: CASSSSEGTDTQYF
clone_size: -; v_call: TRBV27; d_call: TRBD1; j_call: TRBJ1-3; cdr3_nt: TGTGCCAGCAGTCAGACAGGGACAGCTGGAAACACCATATATTTT; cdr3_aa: CASSQTGTAGNTIYF
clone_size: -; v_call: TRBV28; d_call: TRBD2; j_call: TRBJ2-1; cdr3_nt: TGTGCCAGCAGTCCTGACGGGATGGCTAGCGGGGCCTACAATGAGCAGTTCTTC; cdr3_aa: CASSPDGMASGAYNEQFF
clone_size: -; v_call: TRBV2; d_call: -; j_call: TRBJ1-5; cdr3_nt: TGTGCCAGCAGTACTGACAATCAGCCCCAGCATTTT; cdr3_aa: CASSTDNQPQHF
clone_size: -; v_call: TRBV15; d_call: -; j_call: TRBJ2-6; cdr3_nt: TGTGCCACCAGCGGGGCGAGCTCTGGGGCCAACGTCCTGACTTTC; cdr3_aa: CATSGASSGANVLTF
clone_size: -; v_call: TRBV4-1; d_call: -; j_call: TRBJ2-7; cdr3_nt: TGCGCCAGCAGCCATCCAGGGGCAACCTACGAGCAGTACTTC; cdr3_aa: CASSHPGATYEQYF
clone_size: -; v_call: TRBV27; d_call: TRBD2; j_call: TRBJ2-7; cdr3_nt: TGTGCCAGCAGTTTATCAAATACTGGGCTAGCGGGAGATAGGGAGCAGTACTTC; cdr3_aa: CASSLSNTGLAGDREQYF
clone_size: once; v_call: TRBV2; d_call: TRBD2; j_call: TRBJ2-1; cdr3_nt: TGTGCCAGCAGTGTTACGGGGGGACTGAGCAATGAGCAGTTCTTC; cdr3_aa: CASSVTGGLSNEQFF
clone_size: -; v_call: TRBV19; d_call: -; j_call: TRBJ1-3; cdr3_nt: TGTGCCAGTAGTATAGACAGTTCTGGAAACACCATATATTTT; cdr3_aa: CASSIDSSGNTIYF
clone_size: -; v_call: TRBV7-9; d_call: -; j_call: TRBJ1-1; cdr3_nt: TGTGCCAGCAGCCGGGCAGGGGTCAGCACTGAAGCTTTCTTT; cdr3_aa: CASSRAGVSTEAFF
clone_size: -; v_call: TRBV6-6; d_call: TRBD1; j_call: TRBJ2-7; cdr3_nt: TGTGCCAGCAGTACGACCCGGGACAGGAGCTCCTACGAGCAGTACTTC; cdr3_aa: CASSTTRDRSSYEQYF
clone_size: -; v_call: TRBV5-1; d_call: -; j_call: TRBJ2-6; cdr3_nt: TGCGCCAGCCACGGGAGCCTTAACGTCCTGACTTTC; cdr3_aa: CASHGSLNVLTF
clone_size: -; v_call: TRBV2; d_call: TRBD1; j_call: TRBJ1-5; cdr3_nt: TGTGCCAGCACCCGAGCACAGGGGAACGGGGCGCCCCAGCATTTT; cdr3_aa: CASTRAQGNGAPQHF
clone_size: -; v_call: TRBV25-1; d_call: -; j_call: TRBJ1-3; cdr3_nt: TGTGCCAGCAGTGGGTCCGGCGGCGGCGGCACCATATATTTT; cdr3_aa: CASSGSGGGGTIYF
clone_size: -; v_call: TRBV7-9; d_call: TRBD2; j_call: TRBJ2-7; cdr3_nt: TGTGCCAGCAGCCCCGATCGGGGGGTTCAGTACTTC; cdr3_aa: CASSPDRGVQYF
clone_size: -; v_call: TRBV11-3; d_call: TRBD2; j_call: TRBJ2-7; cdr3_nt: TGTGCCAGCAGCACTACTAGCGGGAGGTGGTACGAGCAGTACTTC; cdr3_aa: CASSTTSGRWYEQYF
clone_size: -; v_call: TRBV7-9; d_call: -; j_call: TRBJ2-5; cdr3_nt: TGTGCCAGCAGCTCGATATCCACAGGGCGGCAAGAGACCCAGTACTTC; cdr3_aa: CASSSISTGRQETQYF
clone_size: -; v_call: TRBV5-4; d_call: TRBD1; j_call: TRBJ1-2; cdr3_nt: TGTGCCAGCACAAGACAGGGATTAGACTATGGCTACACCTTC; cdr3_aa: CASTRQGLDYGYTF
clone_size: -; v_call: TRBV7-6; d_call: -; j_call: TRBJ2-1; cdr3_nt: TGTGCCAGCAGCTTAATGGGAGGCTGGAATGAGCAGTTCTTC; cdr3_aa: CASSLMGGWNEQFF
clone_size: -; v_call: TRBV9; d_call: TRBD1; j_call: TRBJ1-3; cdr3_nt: TGTGCCAGCAGCGTGGATTTACCTACGACAGGGAGAGGAAACACCATATATTTT; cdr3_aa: CASSVDLPTTGRGNTIYF
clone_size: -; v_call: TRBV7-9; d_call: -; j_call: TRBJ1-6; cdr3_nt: TGTGCCAGCAGCTTGGGTGTAGGGAGCTCCTATAATTCACCCCTCCACTTT; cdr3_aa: CASSLGVGSSYNSPLHF
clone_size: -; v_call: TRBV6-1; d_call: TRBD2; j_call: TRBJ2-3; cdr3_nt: TGTGCCAGCAGACCGACGGGGGGGGGCACAGATACGCAGTATTTT; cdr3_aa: CASRPTGGGTDTQYF
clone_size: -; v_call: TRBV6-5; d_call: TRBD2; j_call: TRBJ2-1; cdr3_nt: TGTGCCAGCAGGGGACTAGCGGGAGTCAATGAGCAGTTCTTC; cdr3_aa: CASRGLAGVNEQFF
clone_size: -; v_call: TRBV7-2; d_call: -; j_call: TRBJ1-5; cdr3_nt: TGTGCCAGCAGCTTAGATCGGGGAAGGCAGCCCCAGCATTTT; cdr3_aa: CASSLDRGRQPQHF
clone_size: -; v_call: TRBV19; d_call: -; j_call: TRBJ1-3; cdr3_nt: TGTGCCAGTAGTATAAAGGGACACGGGTTCTCTGGAAACACCATATATTTT; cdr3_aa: CASSIKGHGFSGNTIYF
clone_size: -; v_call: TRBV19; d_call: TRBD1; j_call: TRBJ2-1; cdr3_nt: TGTGCCAGTAGTATTTCCTTTCCCGTTGACAGGGGAACTGAGCAGTTCTTC; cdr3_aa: CASSISFPVDRGTEQFF
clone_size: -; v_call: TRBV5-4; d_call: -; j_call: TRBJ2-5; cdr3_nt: TGTGCCAGCAGCTTTCTCGGTTCGGGACAAGAGACCCAGTACTTC; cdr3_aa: CASSFLGSGQETQYF
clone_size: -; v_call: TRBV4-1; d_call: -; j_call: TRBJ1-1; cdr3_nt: TGCGCCAGCAGCTTCCGGGAGAGCCGTCTGGACACTGAAGCTTTCTTT; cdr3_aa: CASSFRESRLDTEAFF
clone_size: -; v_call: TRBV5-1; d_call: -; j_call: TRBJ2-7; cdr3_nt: TGCGCCAGCACGCTGGAGGAACGGCAGTACTTC; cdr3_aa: CASTLEERQYF
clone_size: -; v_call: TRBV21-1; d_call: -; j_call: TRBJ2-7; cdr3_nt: TGTGCCAGCAGCAAAGTGGGGCTCTCCTACGAGCAGTACTTC; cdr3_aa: CASSKVGLSYEQYF
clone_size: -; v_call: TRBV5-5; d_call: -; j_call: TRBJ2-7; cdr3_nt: TGTGCCAGCAGCTTGGAACAGGTATCCTACGAGCAGTACTTC; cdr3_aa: CASSLEQVSYEQYF
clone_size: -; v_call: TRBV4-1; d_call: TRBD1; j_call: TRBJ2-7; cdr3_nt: TGCGCCAGCAGCCAAGATGGGTCCGGGACAGGGGGAAATGGGCAGTACTTC; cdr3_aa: CASSQDGSGTGGNGQYF
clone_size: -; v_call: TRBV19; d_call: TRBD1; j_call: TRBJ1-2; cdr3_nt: TGTGCCAGTAGTTCGACGACCGGGACAGGGGACCTCTATGGCTACACCTTC; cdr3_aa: CASSSTTGTGDLYGYTF
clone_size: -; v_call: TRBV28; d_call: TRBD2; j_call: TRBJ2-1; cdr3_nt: TGTGCCAGCAGTTTACTCACTAGCGGGAGTTCGGTTGAGCAGTTCTTC; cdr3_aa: CASSLLTSGSSVEQFF
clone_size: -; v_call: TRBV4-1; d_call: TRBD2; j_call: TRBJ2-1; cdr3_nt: TGCGCCAGCAGCCTCACGACTGGAGGGGGGGGACTAGCGGGTGAGCAGTTCTTC; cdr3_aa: CASSLTTGGGGLAGEQFF
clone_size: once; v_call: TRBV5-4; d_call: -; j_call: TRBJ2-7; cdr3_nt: TGTGCCAGCAGCATCGGGAGATACGAGCAGTACTTC; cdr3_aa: CASSIGRYEQYF
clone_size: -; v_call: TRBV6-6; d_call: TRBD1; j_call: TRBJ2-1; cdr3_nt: TGTGCCAGCAGTTACGGGACAGGGGGCGCGTACAATGAGCAGTTCTTC; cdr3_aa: CASSYGTGGAYNEQFF
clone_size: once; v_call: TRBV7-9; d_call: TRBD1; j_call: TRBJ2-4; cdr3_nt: TGTGCCAGCAGCTTGGGACAGGGGAACATTCAGTACTTC; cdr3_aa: CASSLGQGNIQYF
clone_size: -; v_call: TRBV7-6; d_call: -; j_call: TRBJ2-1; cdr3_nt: TGTGCCAGCAGCTTAGGTCTAAACAATGAGCAGTTCTTC; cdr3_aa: CASSLGLNNEQFF
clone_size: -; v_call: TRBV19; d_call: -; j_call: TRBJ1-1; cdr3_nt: TGTGCCAGCCAAACTGGTATGGGAGGAGAAGCTTTCTTT; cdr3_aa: CASQTGMGGEAFF
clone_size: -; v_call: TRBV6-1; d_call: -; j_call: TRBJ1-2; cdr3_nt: TGTGCCAGCAGTGAAGAGAGTAGGGGTAGGGGCAACTATGGCTACACCTTC; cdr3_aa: CASSEESRGRGNYGYTF
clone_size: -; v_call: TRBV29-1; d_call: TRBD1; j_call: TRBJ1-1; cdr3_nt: TGCAGCGTTGACCAGACAGGGACCACTGAAGCTTTCTTT; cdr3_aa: CSVDQTGTTEAFF
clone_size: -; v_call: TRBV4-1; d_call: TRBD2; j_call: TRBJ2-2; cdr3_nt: TGCGCCAGCAGCCAAGATACTAGCGGGATGACCGGGGAGCTGTTTTTT; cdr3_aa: CASSQDTSGMTGELFF
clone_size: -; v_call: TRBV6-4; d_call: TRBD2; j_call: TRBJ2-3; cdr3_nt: TGTGCCAGCAGTGAAGTCGGGGGGGCGGCAGATACGCAGTATTTT; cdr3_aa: CASSEVGGAADTQYF
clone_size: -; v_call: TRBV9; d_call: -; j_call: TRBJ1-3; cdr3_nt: TGTGCCAGCAGCGTAGATGAGGGGGGGCTCTCTGGAAACACCATATATTTT; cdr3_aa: CASSVDEGGLSGNTIYF
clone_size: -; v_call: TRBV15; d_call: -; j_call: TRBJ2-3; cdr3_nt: TGTGCCACCAGCAGGCTACAGGGGGGGACAGATACGCAGTATTTT; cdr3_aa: CATSRLQGGTDTQYF
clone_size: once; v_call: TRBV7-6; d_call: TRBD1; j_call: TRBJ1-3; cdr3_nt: TGTGCCAGCAGCCTTCGACAGGGGGCTTCCTCTGGAAACACCATATATTTT; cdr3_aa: CASSLRQGASSGNTIYF
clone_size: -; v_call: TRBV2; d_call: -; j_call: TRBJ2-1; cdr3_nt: TGTGCCAGCAGTTCCCCTATTAACAATGAGCAGTTCTTC; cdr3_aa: CASSSPINNEQFF
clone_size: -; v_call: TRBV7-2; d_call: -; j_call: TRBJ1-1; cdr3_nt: TGTGCCAGCGGTAACGGGGGGAACACTGAAGCTTTCTTT; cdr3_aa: CASGNGGNTEAFF
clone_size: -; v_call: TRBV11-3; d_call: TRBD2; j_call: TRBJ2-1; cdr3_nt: TGTGCCAGCAGCTTAGTGAGCGGGGCTTCCAATGAGCAGTTCTTC; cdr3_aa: CASSLVSGASNEQFF
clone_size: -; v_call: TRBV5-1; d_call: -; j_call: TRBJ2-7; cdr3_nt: TGCGCCAGCAGCTTGGTTAGTGGACTCTCCTACGAGCAGTACTTC; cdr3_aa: CASSLVSGLSYEQYF
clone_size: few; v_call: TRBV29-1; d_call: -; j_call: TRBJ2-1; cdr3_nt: TGCAGCGTTGTCGAGGTAGGGGAAAATGAGCAGTTCTTC; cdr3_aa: CSVVEVGENEQFF